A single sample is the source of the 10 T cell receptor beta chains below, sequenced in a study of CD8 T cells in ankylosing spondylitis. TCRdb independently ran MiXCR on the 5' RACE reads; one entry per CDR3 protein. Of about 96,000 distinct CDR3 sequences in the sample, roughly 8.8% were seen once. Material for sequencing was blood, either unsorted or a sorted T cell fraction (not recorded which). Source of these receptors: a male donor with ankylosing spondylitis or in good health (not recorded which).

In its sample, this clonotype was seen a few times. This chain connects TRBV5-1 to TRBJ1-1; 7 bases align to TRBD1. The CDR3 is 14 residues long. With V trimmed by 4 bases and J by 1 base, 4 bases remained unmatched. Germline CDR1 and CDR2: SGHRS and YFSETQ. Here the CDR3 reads CASSRNRGNTEAFF. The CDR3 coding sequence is TGCGCCAGCAGCCGAAACAGGGGGAACACTGAAGCTTTCTTT.

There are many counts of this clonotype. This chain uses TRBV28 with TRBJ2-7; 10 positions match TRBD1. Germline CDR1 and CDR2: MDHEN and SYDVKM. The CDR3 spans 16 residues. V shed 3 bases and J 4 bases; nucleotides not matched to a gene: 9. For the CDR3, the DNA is TGTGCCAGCAGTTTTGGTCGTCCGGGACAGGGGTACGAGCAGTACTTC. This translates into CASSFGRPGQGYEQYF. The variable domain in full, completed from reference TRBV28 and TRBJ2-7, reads DVKVTQSSRYLVKRTGEKVFLECVQDMDHENMFWYRQDPGLGLRLIYFSYDVKMKEKGDIPEGYSVSREKKERFSLILESASTNQTSMYLCASSFGRPGQGYEQYFGPGTRLTVT.

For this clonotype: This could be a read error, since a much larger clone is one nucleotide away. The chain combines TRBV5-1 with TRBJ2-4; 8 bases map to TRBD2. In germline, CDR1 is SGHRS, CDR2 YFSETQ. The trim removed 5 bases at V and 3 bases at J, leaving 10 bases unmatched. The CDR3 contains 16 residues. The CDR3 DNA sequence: TGCGCCAGCAGAGCCGGGACTAGGGGGGGCAAAAACATTCAGTACTTC. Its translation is CASRAGTRGGKNIQYF. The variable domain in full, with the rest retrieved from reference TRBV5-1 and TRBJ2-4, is KAGVTQTPRYLIKTRGQQVTLSCSPISGHRSVSWYQQTPGQGLQFLFEYFSETQRNKGNFPGRFSGRQFSNSRSEMNVSTLELGDSALYLCASRAGTRGGKNIQYFGAGTRLSVL.

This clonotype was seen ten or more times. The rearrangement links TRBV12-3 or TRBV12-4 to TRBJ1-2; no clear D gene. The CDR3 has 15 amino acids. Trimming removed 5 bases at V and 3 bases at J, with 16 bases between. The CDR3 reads CASSPSVLAHYGYTF. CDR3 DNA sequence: TGTGCCAGCAGTCCGTCCGTTTTAGCTCACTATGGCTACACCTTC.

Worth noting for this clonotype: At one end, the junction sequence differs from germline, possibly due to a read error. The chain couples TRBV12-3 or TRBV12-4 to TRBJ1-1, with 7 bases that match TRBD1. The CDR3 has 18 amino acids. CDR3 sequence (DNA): TGTACCAGCAGTTCACTCCCTACGGGACAGACGGCAAACACTGAAGCTTTCTTT. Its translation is CTSSSLPTGQTANTEAFF.

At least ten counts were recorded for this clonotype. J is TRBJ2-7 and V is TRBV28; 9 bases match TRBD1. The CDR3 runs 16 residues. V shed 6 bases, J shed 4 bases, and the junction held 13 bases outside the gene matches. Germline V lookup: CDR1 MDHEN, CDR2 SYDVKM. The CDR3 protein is CASSRLPGTGMYEQYF. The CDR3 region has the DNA TGTGCCAGCAGCCGACTCCCTGGGACAGGGATGTACGAGCAGTACTTC.

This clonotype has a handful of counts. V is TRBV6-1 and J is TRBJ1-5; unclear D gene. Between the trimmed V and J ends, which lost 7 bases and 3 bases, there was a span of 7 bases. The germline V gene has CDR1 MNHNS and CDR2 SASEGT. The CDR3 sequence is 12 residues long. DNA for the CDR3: TGTGCCAGCAAGGCCCTCAATCAGCCCCAGCATTTT. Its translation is CASKALNQPQHF.

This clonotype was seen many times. CDR3 sequence reads: CASSTRTSATNEKLFF. The CDR3 nucleotides read TGTGCCAGCAGTACCCGGACAAGTGCAACTAATGAAAAACTGTTTTTT. The J gene is TRBJ1-4, the V gene TRBV12-3 or TRBV12-4; a possible D gene is TRBD1 (5 bases). This CDR3 contains 16 residues. V lost 5 bases to trimming and J lost 0 bases, with 13 bases between them.

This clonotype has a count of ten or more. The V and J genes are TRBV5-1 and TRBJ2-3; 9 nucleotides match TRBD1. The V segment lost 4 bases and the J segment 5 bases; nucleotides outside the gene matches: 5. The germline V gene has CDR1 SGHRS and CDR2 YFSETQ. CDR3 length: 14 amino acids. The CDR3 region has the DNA TGCGCCAGCAGCGGGGACAGGGATGGAGATACGCAGTATTTT. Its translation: CASSGDRDGDTQYF.

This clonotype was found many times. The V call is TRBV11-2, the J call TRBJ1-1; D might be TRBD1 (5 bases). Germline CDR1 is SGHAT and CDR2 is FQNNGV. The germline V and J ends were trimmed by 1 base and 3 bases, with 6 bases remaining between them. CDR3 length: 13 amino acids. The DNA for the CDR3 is TGTGCCAGCAGCTTAGTAGGGGACACTGAAGCTTTCTTT. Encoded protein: CASSLVGDTEAFF.